What follows describes a single TCR beta chain. Other DNA sequences in this sample translate to the same CDR3. There are 12 residues in the CDR3. V was shortened by 4 bases and J by 8 bases, with 8 bases between the two germline ends. CDR1 and CDR2 from the germline V gene are MDHEN and SYDVKM. The entry originates in a study of blood T cell repertoires in COVID-19. About the study: Sources were T cells, B-cell-depleted T cells, or PBMCs; the material itself was cDNA or gDNA.

Per the original methods: Nucleated cell number was recorded as an estimate derived from reference gene primer amplification. Profiling relied on immunoSEQ multiplex PCR, and the TCRdb table lists in-frame clones only, not all of them. V, J and clone size are taken as reported in that table, and D and trimming were inferred from the DNA itself. The sample contains 95,000 to 100,000 clones, roughly nine tenths of which appear only once. The chain joins TRBV28 to TRBJ1-4; no clear D. Sequencing was carried out using peripheral blood. This receptor was identified in a man aged 45-65 years with acute or convalescent COVID-19. CDR3 bases: TGTGCCAGCAGTTATAGCACCGAAAAACTGTTTTTT. Translated, it gives CASSYSTEKLFF.